The TCR beta chain described here comes from a study of blood T cell repertoires in COVID-19. The overall study: Sources were T cells, B-cell-depleted T cells, or PBMCs; the material itself was cDNA or gDNA.

Profiled with immunoSEQ multiplex PCR; TCRdb holds only in-frame clones, not every one. The sample holds tens of thousands of clones, about four fifths seen once. V was trimmed by 0 bases and J by 4 bases, leaving 10 bases between them. Germline loops: CDR1 SGHRS, CDR2 YFSETQ. CDR3 size: 15 residues. Source material: peripheral blood. This TCR derives from a man between 60 and 75 years old with COVID-19, enrolled during active disease. The rearrangement links TRBV5-1 to TRBJ1-4; D is unresolved. CDR3 nucleotides: TGCGCCAGCAGCTTGGTCGGAGGCCTTAATGAAAAACTGTTTTTT. Amino acid sequence: CASSLVGGLNEKLFF.